This is a list of T cell receptor beta chains from one sample in a study of T cells in Graves' hyperthyroidism and ophthalmopathy. TCRdb ran MiXCR on the multiplex PCR reads and lists one entry per CDR3 protein. The sample lists about 600,000 distinct CDR3 sequences; 15% to 20% were seen once. The sequencing input was blood. The receptor source for this set is a woman aged 35 to 49 with Graves' ophthalmopathy. Each CDR3 is given without its conserved first and last residue.

CDR3 protein	V gene	J gene
ASSPHDGRGYT	TRBV19	TRBJ1-2
ASTPPGTGSTDTQY	TRBV12-3/TRBV12-4	TRBJ2-3
TSSEGHAGVGPQH	TRBV6-1	TRBJ1-5
ASSLGGRNNQPQH	TRBV11-2	TRBJ1-5
SASHQGHYGYT	TRBV20-1	TRBJ1-2
ASRRTSDNTGELF	TRBV4-1	TRBJ2-2
ASRQGDEQY	TRBV6-1	TRBJ2-7
ASSRGQSNSYEQY	TRBV14	TRBJ2-7
ASGRLAGGEETQY	TRBV12-5	TRBJ2-5
ASSDPQLTTEAF	TRBV10-2	TRBJ1-1
ASSLGQDLFPYEQY	TRBV5-5	TRBJ2-7
ASSPIGGPVNFYEQY	TRBV7-9	TRBJ2-7
ASSQGRGLALPETQY	TRBV3-1	TRBJ2-5
SARVSGGGETQY	TRBV20-1	TRBJ2-5
ASSLGDRGRSSYNEQF	TRBV5-1	TRBJ2-1
ASSLGGINNQPQH	TRBV5-1	TRBJ1-5
ASSQVGPQGTDTQY	TRBV4-1	TRBJ2-3